This paragraph reports one TCR beta chain. The antigen is not known. This entry belongs to a study of cytomegalovirus exposure and HLA in healthy donors. General study findings and limits: Several of the most significant clusters appeared linked to common viral pathogens, based on a later analysis.

PCR used 60 Vbeta primers and 13 Jbeta primers. TCRdb's table, derived via immunoSEQ multiplex PCR, lists solely in-frame clones and lacks some. The table includes approximately 200,000 clones, approximately 80% detected once. Germline loops: CDR1 PRHDT, CDR2 FYEKMQ (reference sequence). The CDR3 consists of 16 residues. The V end was cut by 6 bases, the J end by 5 bases, with 20 bases between. The chain couples TRBV13 to TRBJ2-1, with D possibly matching TRBD2 (6 bases). The TCR comes from a boy between 2 and 10 years old in good health and CMV-seronegative. Sequenced sample: PBMCs. This CDR3 is CASRYLDYRGDNEQFF. Here the CDR3 DNA reads TGTGCCAGCAGATATCTGGACTACCGAGGGGACAATGAGCAGTTCTTC.